A selection of T cell receptor beta chains follows, all from one sample in a study of shared clonotypes between healthy human individuals. This table comes from immunoSEQ multiplex PCR, and its TCRdb copy is limited to in-frame clones, with some not included. Of about 750,000 clones in the sample, nearly 95% were seen once. Sequencing was carried out using naive CD8+ T cells sorted from blood. These receptors originate from a man aged 30-40 years in good health. Both conserved end residues are part of each CDR3. The order of the fields is J gene, V gene, CDR3 protein.

TRBJ2-1 TRBV2 CASSGRPSLSSYNEQFF
TRBJ2-5 TRBV28 CASSWGGETQYF
TRBJ1-2 TRBV7-2 CASSLAPFLTGFDYGYTF
TRBJ2-1 TRBV7-9 CASSEDTYNEQFF
TRBJ2-5 TRBV6-6 CASSYGRAQTQETQYF
TRBJ2-1 TRBV4-1 CASSQTSGGYNEQFF
TRBJ2-7 TRBV7-6 CASSFGTDGSYEQYF
TRBJ2-1 TRBV28 CASSHRGRYNEQFF
TRBJ1-1 TRBV11-2 CASSFSRASMNTEAFF
TRBJ2-1 TRBV29-1 CSVRTSGYNEQFF
TRBJ2-1 TRBV19 CASSPWGNEQFF
TRBJ2-5 TRBV29-1 CSVEDPGTSGNQAETQYF
TRBJ2-7 TRBV2 CASSDFSPYEQYF
TRBJ1-1 TRBV29-1 CSVVEQNTEAFF
TRBJ2-7 TRBV30 CAWNSWDPGSGRDEQYF
TRBJ2-1 TRBV30 CAWSRVNEQFF
TRBJ2-3 TRBV7-3 CASSLGAADTQYF
TRBJ1-4 TRBV2 CASSEGDRGLTNEKLFF
TRBJ2-7 TRBV11-2 CASSLGPYQGYEQYF
TRBJ2-7 TRBV27 CASSHPPYEQYF
TRBJ2-2 TRBV7-6 CASSRGLGTGVAGELFF
TRBJ1-5 TRBV28 CASSKFRGSSNQPQHF
TRBJ2-7 TRBV11-2 CASSLKWAINYEQYF
TRBJ1-1 TRBV27 CASSLSAHNRARNTEAFF
TRBJ1-2 TRBV7-9 CASSLPGGWDYGYTF
TRBJ2-1 TRBV29-1 CSVSGLAPYNEQFF
TRBJ2-5 TRBV19 CASFEGDRKETQYF
TRBJ2-1 TRBV1 CTSSQLEFF
TRBJ2-7 TRBV19 CASSAAGPYEQYF
TRBJ1-2 TRBV7-8 CASSHRGSNYGYTF
TRBJ2-1 TRBV7-2 CASSLGQGAIVQFF
TRBJ2-7 TRBV11-2 CASSLVGIEQYF
TRBJ2-2 TRBV7-9 CASSPPEDGANTGELFF
TRBJ1-1 TRBV7-9 CASSSPEEGGTEAFF
TRBJ2-2 TRBV10-3 CAIRPRVGPGELFF
TRBJ1-1 TRBV6-1 CASSDGTVTEAFF
TRBJ1-2 TRBV27 CASLARGPSNPYGYTF
TRBJ2-3 TRBV14 CASTQGMREDKDTQYF
TRBJ2-7 TRBV7-9 CASSLALQGFYEQYF
TRBJ2-2 TRBV25-1 CASSWDRATGELFF
TRBJ1-1 TRBV27 CASSPGTTNTEAFF
TRBJ2-1 TRBV11-2 CASSHRGGEQFF